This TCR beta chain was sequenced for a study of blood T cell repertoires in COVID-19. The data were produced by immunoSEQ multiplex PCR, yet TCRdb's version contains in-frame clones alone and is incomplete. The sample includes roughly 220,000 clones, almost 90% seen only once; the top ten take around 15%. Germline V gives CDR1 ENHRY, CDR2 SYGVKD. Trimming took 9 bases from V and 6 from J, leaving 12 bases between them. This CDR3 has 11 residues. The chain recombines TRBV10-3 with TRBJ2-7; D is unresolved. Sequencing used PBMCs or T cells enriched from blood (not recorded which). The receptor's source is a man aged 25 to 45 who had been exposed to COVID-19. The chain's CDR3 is CAISRTGEQYF. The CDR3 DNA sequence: TGTGCCATTTCTCGCACCGGCGAGCAGTACTTC.